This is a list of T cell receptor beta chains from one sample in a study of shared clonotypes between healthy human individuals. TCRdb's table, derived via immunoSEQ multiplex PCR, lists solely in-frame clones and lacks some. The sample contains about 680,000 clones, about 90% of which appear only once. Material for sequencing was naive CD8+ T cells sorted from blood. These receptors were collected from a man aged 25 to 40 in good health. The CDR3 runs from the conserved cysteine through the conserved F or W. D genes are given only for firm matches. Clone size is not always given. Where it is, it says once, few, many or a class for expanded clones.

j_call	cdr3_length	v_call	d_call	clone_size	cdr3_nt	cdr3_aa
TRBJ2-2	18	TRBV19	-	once	TGTGCCAGTAGTTCGCGACAGCTCCTAGATTCGAACACCGGGGAGCTGTTTTTT	CASSSRQLLDSNTGELFF
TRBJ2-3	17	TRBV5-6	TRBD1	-	TGTGCCAGCAGCTGGGGACCGACAGGGGAGGGCACAGATACGCAGTATTTT	CASSWGPTGEGTDTQYF
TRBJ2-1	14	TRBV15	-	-	TGTGCCACCAGCAGAGGGACTGAAAACAATGAGCAGTTCTTC	CATSRGTENNEQFF
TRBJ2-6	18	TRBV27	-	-	TGTGCCAGCAGTTTATCTCCTTTCACAGGAGCCGGGGCCAACGTCCTGACTTTC	CASSLSPFTGAGANVLTF
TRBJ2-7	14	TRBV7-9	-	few	TGTGCCAGCAGCTTAGCGAGCGGAAACTACGAGCAGTACTTC	CASSLASGNYEQYF
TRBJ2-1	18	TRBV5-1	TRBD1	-	TGCGCCAGCAGCCTCTACGGACAGGGGACAATCTCCTACAATGAGCAGTTCTTC	CASSLYGQGTISYNEQFF
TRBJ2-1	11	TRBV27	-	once	TGTGCCAGCAGTTCAGGGGTCGAGCAGTTCTTC	CASSSGVEQFF
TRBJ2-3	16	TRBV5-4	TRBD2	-	TGTGCCAGCAGCTTGCGGGAGGGCTTGAAGACAGATACGCAGTATTTT	CASSLREGLKTDTQYF
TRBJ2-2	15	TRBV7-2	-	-	TGTGCCAGCAGCTCCCGGGACGGGAACACCGGGGAGCTGTTTTTT	CASSSRDGNTGELFF
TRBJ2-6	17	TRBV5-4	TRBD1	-	TGTGCCAGCAGCTTCGGGACAGGGGGTATTGGGGCCAACGTCCTGACTTTC	CASSFGTGGIGANVLTF
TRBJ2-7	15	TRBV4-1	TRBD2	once	TGCGCCAGCAGCCATTCTAGCGGGAGACCCTACGAGCAGTACTTC	CASSHSSGRPYEQYF
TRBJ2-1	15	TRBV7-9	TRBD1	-	TGTGCCAGCAGCCAGGGACAGGGGGCTGTCAATGAGCAGTTCTTC	CASSQGQGAVNEQFF
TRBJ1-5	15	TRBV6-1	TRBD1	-	TGTGCCAGCCAGGACACCGGGACAGGGTTTCAGCCCCAGCATTTT	CASQDTGTGFQPQHF
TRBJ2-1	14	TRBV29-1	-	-	TGCAGCGGTGTCGGACTAGGGGGTTACAATGAGCAGTTCTTC	CSGVGLGGYNEQFF
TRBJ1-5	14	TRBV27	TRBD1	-	TGTGCCAGCAGTCTGGACAGGGGTGGTCAGCCCCAGCATTTT	CASSLDRGGQPQHF
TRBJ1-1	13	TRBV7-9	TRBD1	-	TGTGCCAGCAGCTCGACCATGGACAGGGGGGCTTTCTTT	CASSSTMDRGAFF
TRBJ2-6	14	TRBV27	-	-	TGTGCCAGCACTTGGGTCTCTGGGGCCAACGTCCTGACTTTC	CASTWVSGANVLTF
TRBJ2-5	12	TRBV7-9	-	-	TGTGCCAGCAGCTTAGTCCAGGAGACCCAGTACTTC	CASSLVQETQYF
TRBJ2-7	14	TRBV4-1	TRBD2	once	TGCGCCAGCAGCCAGAGCGGGAGTGTGGAAGAGCAGTACTTC	CASSQSGSVEEQYF
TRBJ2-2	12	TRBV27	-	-	TGTGCCAGCAGTTTTGGGGGGAGGGAGCTGTTTTTT	CASSFGGRELFF
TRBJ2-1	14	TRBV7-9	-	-	TGTGCCAGCAGCTTACTGGGGTCCTACAATGAGCAGTTCTTC	CASSLLGSYNEQFF
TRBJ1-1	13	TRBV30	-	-	TGTGCCTGCCGCCCTCGTAGGGAAACTGAAGCTTTCTTT	CACRPRRETEAFF
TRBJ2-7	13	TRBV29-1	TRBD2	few	TGCAGCGTTCAGACTAGCGTGGCCTACGAGCAGTACTTC	CSVQTSVAYEQYF
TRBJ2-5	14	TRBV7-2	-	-	TGTGCCAGCAGCTTAGGCGGGGCAAAAGAGACCCAGTACTTC	CASSLGGAKETQYF
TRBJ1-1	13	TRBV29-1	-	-	TGCAGCGTTGAAGAGGGGGCTCTGACTGAAGCTTTCTTT	CSVEEGALTEAFF
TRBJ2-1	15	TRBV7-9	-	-	TGTGCCAGCAGCCGGATCCAGCGGAACTACAATGAGCAGTTCTTC	CASSRIQRNYNEQFF
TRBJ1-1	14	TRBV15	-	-	TGTGCCACCACCCGTGGAGGGGCGAACACTGAAGCTTTCTTT	CATTRGGANTEAFF
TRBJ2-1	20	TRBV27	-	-	TGTGCCAGCACCTCCTCGACTAGTACCCCCTTGCGTGGGGCTATCAATGAGCAGTTCTTC	CASTSSTSTPLRGAINEQFF
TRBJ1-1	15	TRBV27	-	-	TGTGCCAGTCGGCTTAACGGGGGCCCGCTCACTGAAGCTTTCTTT	CASRLNGGPLTEAFF
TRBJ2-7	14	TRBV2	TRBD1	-	TGTGCCAGGGGGGGGACAGGGAACCCCTACGAGCAGTACTTC	CARGGTGNPYEQYF
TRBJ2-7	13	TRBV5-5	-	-	TGTGCCAGCAGCTTGAACGGAGCCTACGAGCAGTACTTC	CASSLNGAYEQYF
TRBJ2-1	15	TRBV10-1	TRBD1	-	TGCGCCAGCAGTACCGGACAGGGGGACTACAATGAGCAGTTCTTC	CASSTGQGDYNEQFF
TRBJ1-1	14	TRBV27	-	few	TGTGCCAGCAGTTCCATCCCTGGACGGAAAGAAGCTTTCTTT	CASSSIPGRKEAFF
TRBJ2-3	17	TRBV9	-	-	TGTGCCAGCAGCGTAGAACGGGTAGCGGAATTCACAGATACGCAGTATTTT	CASSVERVAEFTDTQYF
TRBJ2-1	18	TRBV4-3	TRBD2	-	TGCGCCAGCAGCCAGGGACCCGCCGGGACTAGCGGGAACAATGAGCAGTTCTTC	CASSQGPAGTSGNNEQFF
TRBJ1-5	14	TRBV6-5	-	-	TGTGCCAGCAGTTCCAGGAGGGGCAATCAGCCCCAGCATTTT	CASSSRRGNQPQHF